This TCR beta chain was recorded in a study of patients and donors after allogeneic stem cell transplantation (dated by TCRdb to about 2020). The library was made by RT-PCR. The run used a NextSeq 550. TCRdb reran the public reads through fastp at Q25 and MiXCR, keeping productive beta chains. CDR3 protein duplicates are merged, each entry listing the most common genes and DNA. The sample table shows over 130,000 distinct CDR3 sequences, and roughly 35% are seen once. The top ten clonotypes cover 40% to 55% of the sample. A word on this clonotype: This clone's antigen is unknown. Base qualities are not provided; no much larger clone lies one nucleotide away.

Sequencing was performed on blood, either unsorted or a sorted T cell fraction (not recorded which). The TCR comes from a human donor who was either an allogeneic HSCT recipient or a stem cell or donor lymphocyte infusion donor (not recorded which). It is not recorded whose cells these are; they may come from a transplant donor.

The CDR3 reads CASSLRDQGDTQYF. In nucleotide form, the sequence is TGTGCCAGCAGTTTAAGGGATCAGGGCGATACGCAGTATTTT. Recombination connected TRBV12-3 or TRBV12-4 to TRBJ2-3; a tentative D match to TRBD1 spans 5 bases. The cysteine opens and the phenylalanine closes a CDR3 of 14 amino acids. Only the CDR3 part of the read is kept: 42 bases, read in frame from the first base. The V and J ends are trimmed by 2 bases and 6 bases, leaving 12 bases between them.